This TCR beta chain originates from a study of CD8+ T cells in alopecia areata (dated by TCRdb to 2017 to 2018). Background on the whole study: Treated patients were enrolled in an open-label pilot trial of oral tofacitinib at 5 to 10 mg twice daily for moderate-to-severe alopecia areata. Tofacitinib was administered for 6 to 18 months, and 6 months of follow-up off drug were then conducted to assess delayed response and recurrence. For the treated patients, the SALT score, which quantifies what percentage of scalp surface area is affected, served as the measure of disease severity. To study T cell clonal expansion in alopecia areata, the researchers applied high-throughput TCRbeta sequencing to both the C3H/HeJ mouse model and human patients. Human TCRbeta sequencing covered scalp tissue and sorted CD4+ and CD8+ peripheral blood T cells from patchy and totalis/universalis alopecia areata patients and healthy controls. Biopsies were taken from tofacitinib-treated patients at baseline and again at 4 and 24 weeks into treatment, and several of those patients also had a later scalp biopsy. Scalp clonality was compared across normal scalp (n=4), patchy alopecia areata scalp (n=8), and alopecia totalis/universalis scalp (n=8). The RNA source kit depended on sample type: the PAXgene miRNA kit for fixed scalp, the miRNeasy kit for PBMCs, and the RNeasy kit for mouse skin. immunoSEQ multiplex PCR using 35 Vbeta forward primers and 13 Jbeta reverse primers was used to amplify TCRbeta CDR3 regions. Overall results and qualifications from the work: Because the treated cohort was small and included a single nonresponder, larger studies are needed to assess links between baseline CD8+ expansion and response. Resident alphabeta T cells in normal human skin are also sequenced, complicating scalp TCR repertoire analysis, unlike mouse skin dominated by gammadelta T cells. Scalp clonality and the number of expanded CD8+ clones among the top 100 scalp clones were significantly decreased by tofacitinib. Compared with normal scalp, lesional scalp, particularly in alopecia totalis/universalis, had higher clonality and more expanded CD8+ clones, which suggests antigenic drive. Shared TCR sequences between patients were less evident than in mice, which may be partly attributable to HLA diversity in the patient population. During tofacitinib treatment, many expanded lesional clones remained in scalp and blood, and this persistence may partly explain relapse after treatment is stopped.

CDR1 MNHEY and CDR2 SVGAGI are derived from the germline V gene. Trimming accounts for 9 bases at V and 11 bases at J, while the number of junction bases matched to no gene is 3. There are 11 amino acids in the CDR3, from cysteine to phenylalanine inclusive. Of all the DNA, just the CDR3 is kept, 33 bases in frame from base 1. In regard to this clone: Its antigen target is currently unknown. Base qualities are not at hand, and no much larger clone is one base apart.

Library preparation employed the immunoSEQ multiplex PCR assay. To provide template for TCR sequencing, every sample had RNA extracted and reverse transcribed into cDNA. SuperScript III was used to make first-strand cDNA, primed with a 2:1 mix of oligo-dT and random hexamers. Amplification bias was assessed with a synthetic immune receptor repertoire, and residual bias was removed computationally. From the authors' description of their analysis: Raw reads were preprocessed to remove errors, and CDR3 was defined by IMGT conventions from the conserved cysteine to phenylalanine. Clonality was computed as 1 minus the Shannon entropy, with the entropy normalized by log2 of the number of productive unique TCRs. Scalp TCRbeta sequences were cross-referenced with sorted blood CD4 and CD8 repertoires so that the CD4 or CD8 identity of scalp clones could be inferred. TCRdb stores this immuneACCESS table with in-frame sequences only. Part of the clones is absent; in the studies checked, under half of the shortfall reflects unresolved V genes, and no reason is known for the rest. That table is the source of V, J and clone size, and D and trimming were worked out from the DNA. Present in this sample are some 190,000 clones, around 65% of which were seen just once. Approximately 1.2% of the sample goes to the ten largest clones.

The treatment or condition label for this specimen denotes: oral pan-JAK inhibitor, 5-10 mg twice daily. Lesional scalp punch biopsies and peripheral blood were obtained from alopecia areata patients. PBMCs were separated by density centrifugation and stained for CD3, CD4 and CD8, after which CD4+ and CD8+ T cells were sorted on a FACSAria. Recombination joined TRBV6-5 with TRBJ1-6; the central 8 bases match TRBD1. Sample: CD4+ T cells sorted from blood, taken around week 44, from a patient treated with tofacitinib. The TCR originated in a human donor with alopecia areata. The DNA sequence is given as TGTGCCAGTCGGACAGGGCCACCCCTCCACTTT. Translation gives CASRTGPPLHF.